The clone carrying this T cell receptor (beta chain) was seen more than once but under ten times. The data were obtained in a study of beta chain features in type 1 diabetes. The CDR3 has 14 amino acids. Unmatched junction bases numbered 4, after V lost 5 bases and J lost 2 bases. Germline CDR1 is WSHSY and CDR2 is SAAADI. TCRB transcripts that were expressed got sequenced, as all of the isolated RNA had been reverse transcribed. TCRdb's table, derived via immunoSEQ multiplex PCR, lists solely in-frame clones and lacks some. The table shows approximately 470,000 clones, with around 30% occurring only once.

Sequencing was performed on naive CD4+ T cells from blood. The TCR was taken from a man between 18 and 29 years old in good health. The gene calls are TRBV10-2 and TRBJ1-1; 8 bases map to TRBD1. CDR3 sequence reads: CASSPGQGNTEAFF. CDR3 nucleotide sequence: TGCGCCAGCAGTCCCGGACAGGGAAACACTGAAGCTTTCTTT.